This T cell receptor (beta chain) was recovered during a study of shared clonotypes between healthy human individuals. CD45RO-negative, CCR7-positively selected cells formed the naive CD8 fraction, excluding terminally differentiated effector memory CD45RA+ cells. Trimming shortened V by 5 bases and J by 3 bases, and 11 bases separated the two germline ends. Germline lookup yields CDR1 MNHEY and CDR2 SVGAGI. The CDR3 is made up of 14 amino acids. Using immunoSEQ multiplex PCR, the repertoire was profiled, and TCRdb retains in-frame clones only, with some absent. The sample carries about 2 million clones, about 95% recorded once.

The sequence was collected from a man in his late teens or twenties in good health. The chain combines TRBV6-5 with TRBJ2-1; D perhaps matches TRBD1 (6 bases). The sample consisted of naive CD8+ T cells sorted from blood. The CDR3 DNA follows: TGTGCCAGCAGTCCACAGGGCGGCTACAATGAGCAGTTCTTC. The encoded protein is CASSPQGGYNEQFF.